This is a list of T cell receptor beta chains from one sample in a study of control samples from healthy donors and cancer patients. TCRdb's copy holds only in-frame clones and misses some; the assay was immunoSEQ multiplex PCR. The sample has about 130,000 clones; around 94% are singletons. The sample consisted of PBMCs. The receptors stem from a man aged 55 to 70 with colorectal cancer. Both conserved end residues are part of each CDR3. Each record gives: clone size, D gene, CDR3 length, V gene, J gene, CDR3 protein, CDR3 DNA. The D gene is left open where the match is weak. A clone size is listed for some rows: how often the clone was seen (once, few, many), or a class if it is expanded.

once,.,12,TRBV4-1,TRBJ1-5,CASSHRGQPQHF,TGCGCCAGCAGCCACCGGGGGCAGCCCCAGCATTTT
.,.,14,TRBV5-4,TRBJ2-7,CASSLPGLNYEQYF,TGTGCCAGCAGCCTACCGGGACTGAACTACGAGCAGTACTTC
.,.,15,TRBV27,TRBJ1-5,CASSLGGLGNQPQHF,TGTGCCAGCAGTTTAGGGGGGCTTGGCAATCAGCCCCAGCATTTT
.,.,17,TRBV27,TRBJ2-4,CASSFSSMGVAKNIQYF,TGTGCCAGCAGTTTCTCCTCCATGGGGGTAGCCAAAAACATTCAGTACTTC
.,.,14,TRBV7-2,TRBJ2-5,CASSYMGIGETQYF,TGTGCCAGCTCCTATATGGGAATTGGTGAGACCCAGTACTTC
.,TRBD1,14,TRBV5-4,TRBJ2-3,CASSLGQGADTQYF,TGTGCCAGCAGCTTGGGGCAGGGGGCAGATACGCAGTATTTT
once,TRBD1,14,TRBV6-5,TRBJ2-7,CASTNPGGFWEQYF,TGTGCCAGCACTAATCCAGGGGGCTTTTGGGAGCAGTACTTC
.,.,16,TRBV18,TRBJ1-4,CASSPRSGATNEKLFF,TGTGCCAGCTCACCCCGCAGCGGGGCAACTAATGAAAAACTGTTTTTT
.,TRBD2,15,TRBV9,TRBJ2-5,CASSASGGHQETQYF,TGTGCCAGCAGCGCTAGCGGGGGGCACCAAGAGACCCAGTACTTC
.,.,15,TRBV27,TRBJ2-2,CASSRGIPPTGELFF,TGTGCCAGCAGTCGCGGGATTCCTCCCACCGGGGAGCTGTTTTTT
.,TRBD1,15,TRBV7-2,TRBJ1-2,CASSLGQGEYYGYTF,TGTGCCAGCAGCTTGGGACAGGGGGAATACTATGGCTACACCTTC
.,TRBD1,16,TRBV18,TRBJ2-3,CASSPQGAGGTDTQYF,TGTGCCAGCTCACCACAGGGGGCTGGGGGCACAGATACGCAGTATTTT
.,.,15,TRBV5-1,TRBJ1-1,CASSPVDGGNTEAFF,TGCGCCAGCAGTCCCGTTGACGGGGGGAACACTGAAGCTTTCTTT
.,.,16,TRBV4-3,TRBJ1-2,CASSQETLGGYYGYTF,TGCGCCAGCAGCCAAGAGACCCTGGGGGGATACTATGGCTACACCTTC
once,.,14,TRBV28,TRBJ1-2,CASSLWGLNYGYTF,TGTGCCAGCAGTTTGTGGGGGTTGAACTATGGCTACACCTTC
.,TRBD1,17,TRBV6-1,TRBJ2-2,CASSEATTGGWTGELFF,TGTGCCAGCAGTGAAGCAACTACAGGGGGGTGGACCGGGGAGCTGTTTTTT
once,.,14,TRBV6-1,TRBJ1-4,CASSEGQGNEKLFF,TGTGCCAGCAGTGAGGGGCAGGGTAATGAAAAACTGTTTTTT
.,.,16,TRBV27,TRBJ2-3,CASRAGTGSGADTQYF,TGTGCCAGCAGGGCGGGCACAGGGTCGGGTGCGGATACGCAGTATTTT
.,.,13,TRBV10-3,TRBJ1-3,CAIWEGSGNTIYF,TGTGCCATCTGGGAGGGATCCGGAAACACCATATATTTT
.,.,16,TRBV15,TRBJ1-1,CATSRSPGYMNTEAFF,TGTGCCACCAGCAGGTCTCCCGGGTATATGAACACTGAAGCTTTCTTT
.,.,16,TRBV5-8,TRBJ1-2,CASSLEGDYGVYGYTF,TGTGCCAGCAGCTTGGAAGGGGATTACGGGGTTTATGGCTACACCTTC
.,TRBD1,14,TRBV5-5,TRBJ2-2,CASSFGTVTGELFF,TGTGCCAGCAGCTTCGGGACAGTCACCGGGGAGCTGTTTTTT
.,.,13,TRBV19,TRBJ1-2,CASSIRDGGGYTF,TGTGCCAGTAGTATCCGGGACGGTGGAGGCTACACCTTC
.,TRBD1,13,TRBV30,TRBJ1-4,CAWSRTGFGKLFF,TGTGCCTGGAGCAGGACAGGGTTCGGAAAACTGTTTTTT
.,.,13,TRBV6-6,TRBJ2-5,CASSYRGEETQYF,TGTGCCAGCAGTTACAGGGGGGAAGAGACCCAGTACTTC
once,.,15,TRBV27,TRBJ2-5,CASSVSQGRVQTQYF,TGTGCCAGCAGTGTTTCCCAGGGGAGGGTACAGACCCAGTACTTC
.,.,14,TRBV7-2,TRBJ2-5,CASGGGVNWETQYF,TGTGCCAGCGGAGGCGGGGTCAATTGGGAGACCCAGTACTTC
.,.,14,TRBV6-5,TRBJ1-4,CASSYISAGEKLFF,TGTGCCAGCAGTTACATCTCGGCAGGGGAAAAACTGTTTTTT
.,TRBD1,13,TRBV10-3,TRBJ2-3,CAGGTGTGDTQYF,TGTGCCGGAGGGACAGGGACGGGGGATACGCAGTATTTT
.,TRBD1,12,TRBV19,TRBJ2-7,CASSGQGYEQYF,TGTGCCAGTAGCGGACAGGGTTACGAGCAGTACTTC
.,.,15,TRBV7-7,TRBJ2-1,CASSKSGVTANEQFF,TGTGCCAGCAGCAAAAGTGGGGTAACAGCGAATGAGCAGTTCTTC
.,TRBD1,15,TRBV5-8,TRBJ1-5,CASSSGQGGNQPQHF,TGTGCCAGCAGCTCGGGACAGGGGGGCAATCAGCCCCAGCATTTT
.,TRBD1,15,TRBV13,TRBJ1-6,CASSSTRGYNSPLHF,TGTGCCAGCAGCTCGACCAGGGGGTATAATTCACCCCTCCACTTT
.,.,14,TRBV7-2,TRBJ1-1,CASSLNSLNTEAFF,TGTGCCAGCAGCTTAAACAGTTTGAACACTGAAGCTTTCTTT
.,.,15,TRBV21-1,TRBJ1-3,CASSKPPRSGNTIYF,TGTGCCAGCAGCAAACCCCCCAGGTCGGGAAACACCATATATTTT
.,TRBD1,12,TRBV6-5,TRBJ1-4,CASRDRHEKLFF,TGTGCCAGCCGGGACAGGCATGAAAAACTGTTTTTT
.,.,14,TRBV6-5,TRBJ1-5,CAARAGGRNQPQHF,TGTGCCGCTAGGGCGGGGGGCAGGAATCAGCCCCAGCATTTT
.,TRBD1,13,TRBV12-3/TRBV12-4,TRBJ1-1,CASSRDRESEAFF,TGTGCCAGCAGTAGGGACAGGGAGTCTGAAGCTTTCTTT
.,.,15,TRBV18,TRBJ2-2,CASSSPATNTGELFF,TGTGCCAGCTCATCCCCAGCCACGAACACCGGGGAGCTGTTTTTT
.,.,14,TRBV6-5,TRBJ1-6,CASRRGSINSPLHF,TGTGCCAGCAGGCGGGGTTCCATTAATTCACCCCTCCACTTT
.,.,14,TRBV27,TRBJ2-3,CASSLRWSADTQYF,TGTGCCAGCAGTTTGAGATGGAGCGCAGATACGCAGTATTTT
.,.,12,TRBV9,TRBJ1-6,CASSVGESPLHF,TGTGCCAGCAGCGTAGGCGAGTCACCCCTCCACTTT
.,TRBD1,15,TRBV11-2,TRBJ2-3,CASSFGQGRTDTQYF,TGTGCCAGCAGCTTCGGACAGGGGCGCACAGATACGCAGTATTTT
.,.,15,TRBV7-2,TRBJ2-3,CASSTRDWSTDTQYF,TGTGCCAGCAGCACACGGGACTGGAGCACAGATACGCAGTATTTT
.,.,15,TRBV6-5,TRBJ1-2,CAARAGVLDHYGYTF,TGTGCCGCGAGGGCAGGGGTCCTAGACCACTATGGCTACACCTTC